This is a list of T cell receptor beta chains from one sample in a study of Tregs in tolerant kidney transplant recipients. Method: immunoSEQ multiplex PCR; TCRdb's copy keeps in-frame clones and lacks some. This sample has 55,000 to 75,000 clones, with around 87% found just once. Material: CD4+ T cells from blood (PBMCs), obtained 6 months after the transplant. These receptors originate from a human patient who received a combined kidney and bone marrow transplant. Some T cells may be transferred from the graft donor. The CDR3 runs from the conserved cysteine through the conserved F or W. A D gene is named only where the DNA matches it firmly. Not all rows give a size; the values are once, few, many and, for expanded clones, a class.

V gene,clone size,J gene,D gene,CDR3 protein,CDR3 DNA
TRBV4-1,few,TRBJ1-2,TRBD1,CASSMNRDSYYGYTF,TGCGCCAGCTCGATGAACCGGGACAGCTATTATGGCTACACCTTC
TRBV29-1,.,TRBJ2-1,TRBD2,CSIRTSGFNEQFF,TGCAGTATTAGGACTAGCGGCTTCAATGAGCAGTTCTTC
TRBV4-1,.,TRBJ1-2,TRBD1,CASSQSDRPYGYTF,TGCGCCAGCAGCCAGTCGGACAGGCCTTATGGCTACACCTTC
TRBV19,.,TRBJ1-2,TRBD1,CASSQGTGKGYTF,TGTGCCAGTAGCCAAGGGACAGGGAAGGGCTACACCTTC
TRBV12-5,few,TRBJ2-5,.,CASGPRVETQYF,TGTGCTAGTGGCCCCAGGGTAGAGACCCAGTACTTC
TRBV7-2,.,TRBJ2-7,.,CASSLVKSGGQYF,TGTGCCAGCAGCTTAGTAAAGAGCGGCGGGCAGTACTTC
TRBV7-8,.,TRBJ2-7,TRBD2,CASSFRLAGYEQYF,TGTGCCAGCAGCTTTAGGCTAGCGGGCTACGAGCAGTACTTC
TRBV7-7,once,TRBJ2-2,.,CASSPRTSNTGELFF,TGTGCCAGCAGCCCCCGGACTTCGAACACCGGGGAGCTGTTTTTT
TRBV5-1,.,TRBJ2-5,TRBD2,CASSLAGTSGETQYF,TGCGCCAGCAGCTTGGCAGGGACTAGCGGAGAGACCCAGTACTTC
TRBV19,.,TRBJ2-7,.,CASSIPGSYEQYF,TGTGCCAGTAGTATACCCGGCTCCTACGAGCAGTACTTC
TRBV6-6,.,TRBJ1-5,.,CASSYRVQFQPQHF,TGTGCCAGCAGTTACCGGGTCCAATTTCAGCCCCAGCATTTT
TRBV19,.,TRBJ1-2,TRBD1,CASSRDREWYYGYTF,TGTGCCAGTAGTAGGGACAGGGAATGGTACTATGGCTACACCTTC
TRBV5-1,.,TRBJ2-7,TRBD2,CASSLYTSGISSYEQYF,TGCGCCAGCAGCTTGTATACTAGCGGGATTAGCTCCTACGAGCAGTACTTC
TRBV6-4,.,TRBJ1-2,.,CASSPTTGNYGYTF,TGTGCCAGCAGTCCTACAACAGGGAACTATGGCTACACCTTC
TRBV30,once,TRBJ2-7,.,CAWSGLASSYEQYF,TGTGCCTGGAGTGGGCTAGCGAGCTCCTACGAGCAGTACTTC
TRBV11-2,.,TRBJ2-5,.,CASSLDRETQYF,TGTGCCAGCAGCTTAGATAGAGAGACCCAGTACTTC
TRBV7-9,.,TRBJ2-6,.,CASSSRGISGANVLTF,TGTGCCAGCAGCTCCCGGGGTATATCTGGGGCCAACGTCCTGACTTTC
TRBV23-1,.,TRBJ1-1,.,CASPQVNTEAFF,TGCGCCAGCCCACAGGTGAACACTGAAGCTTTCTTT
TRBV5-1,.,TRBJ1-6,.,CASSLGIGGRESPLHF,TGCGCCAGCAGCTTGGGGATCGGGGGGAGGGAATCCCCCCTCCACTTT
TRBV11-3,.,TRBJ2-7,.,CASSLRGEPSYEQYF,TGTGCCAGCAGCTTAAGAGGCGAGCCCTCCTACGAGCAGTACTTC
TRBV18,.,TRBJ1-2,.,CASSPASAGLVYGYTF,TGTGCCAGCTCACCCGCTAGCGCCGGACTGGTCTATGGCTACACCTTC
TRBV6-5,.,TRBJ1-5,TRBD1,CASSRYRGRKGTQHF,TGTGCCAGCAGCAGATACAGGGGGCGTAAAGGGACCCAGCATTTT
TRBV18,.,TRBJ2-3,TRBD2,CASSPLIPGLVGSTDTQYF,TGTGCCAGCTCACCATTGATCCCCGGACTAGTTGGGAGCACAGATACGCAGTATTTT
TRBV5-1,.,TRBJ2-2,TRBD1,CASSQDLGRGTGELFF,TGCGCCAGCAGCCAGGACCTCGGCAGGGGGACCGGGGAGCTGTTTTTT
TRBV4-3,few,TRBJ1-1,TRBD1,CASSPLAGGSGNTEAFF,TGCGCCAGCAGCCCCCTTGCAGGGGGCTCTGGAAACACTGAAGCTTTCTTT
TRBV5-1,.,TRBJ1-1,.,CASSLAGQRNTEAFF,TGCGCCAGCAGCTTGGCTGGACAGAGGAACACTGAAGCTTTCTTT
TRBV30,once,TRBJ1-3,.,CAWSPPSAWRGNTIYF,TGTGCCTGGAGTCCCCCGAGCGCCTGGCGTGGAAACACCATATATTTT
TRBV4-3,.,TRBJ2-3,TRBD2,CASSQEAGGATDTQYF,TGCGCCAGCAGCCAAGAGGCGGGGGGGGCAACAGATACGCAGTATTTT
TRBV4-2,.,TRBJ1-2,TRBD1,CASSQELVRGPPWANYGYTF,TGTGCCAGCAGCCAAGAGCTGGTCAGGGGGCCACCCTGGGCTAACTATGGCTACACCTTC
TRBV5-6,.,TRBJ2-7,.,CASSLQGPSYEQYF,TGTGCCAGCAGCTTGCAGGGGCCATCCTACGAGCAGTACTTC
TRBV9,.,TRBJ1-2,.,CASSVGRGFEYGYTF,TGTGCCAGCAGCGTAGGTAGGGGGTTTGAGTATGGCTACACCTTC
TRBV19,.,TRBJ2-2,TRBD2,CASSRRLAGGPGRTGELFF,TGTGCCAGTAGTAGACGTCTAGCGGGGGGGCCAGGGAGGACCGGGGAGCTGTTTTTT
TRBV7-2,.,TRBJ2-5,.,CASSLEARKETQYF,TGTGCCAGCAGCTTAGAGGCCAGGAAAGAGACCCAGTACTTC
TRBV10-2,.,TRBJ2-3,TRBD2,CASNQAPGGTQYF,TGCGCCAGTAATCAGGCCCCGGGAGGTACGCAGTATTTT
TRBV7-7,.,TRBJ1-1,.,CASSPLARMNTEAFF,TGTGCCAGCAGCCCCCTGGCCAGGATGAACACTGAAGCTTTCTTT
TRBV5-6,.,TRBJ2-5,.,CASSFADQETQYF,TGTGCCAGCAGCTTCGCAGACCAAGAGACCCAGTACTTC
TRBV4-1,.,TRBJ2-3,TRBD2,CASSQAEGSGRPGDTQYF,TGCGCCAGCAGCCAAGCGGAGGGGAGCGGGAGACCAGGAGATACGCAGTATTTT
TRBV4-3,.,TRBJ2-4,.,CASSPSRGGKNIQYF,TGCGCCAGCAGCCCCAGTAGAGGGGGCAAAAACATTCAGTACTTC
TRBV7-9,.,TRBJ1-3,.,CASSLRDREREGNTIYF,TGTGCCAGCAGCTTACGCGACCGGGAGCGAGAAGGAAACACCATATATTTT
TRBV19,.,TRBJ2-3,.,CASRDRGTDTQYF,TGTGCCAGTAGGGACAGAGGCACAGATACGCAGTATTTT
TRBV27,.,TRBJ1-1,.,CASSLSWLMNTEAFF,TGTGCCAGCAGTTTGTCTTGGCTGATGAACACTGAAGCTTTCTTT
TRBV7-9,.,TRBJ2-5,.,CASSLLAGLQETQYF,TGTGCCAGCAGCTTATTGGCAGGGCTCCAAGAGACCCAGTACTTC